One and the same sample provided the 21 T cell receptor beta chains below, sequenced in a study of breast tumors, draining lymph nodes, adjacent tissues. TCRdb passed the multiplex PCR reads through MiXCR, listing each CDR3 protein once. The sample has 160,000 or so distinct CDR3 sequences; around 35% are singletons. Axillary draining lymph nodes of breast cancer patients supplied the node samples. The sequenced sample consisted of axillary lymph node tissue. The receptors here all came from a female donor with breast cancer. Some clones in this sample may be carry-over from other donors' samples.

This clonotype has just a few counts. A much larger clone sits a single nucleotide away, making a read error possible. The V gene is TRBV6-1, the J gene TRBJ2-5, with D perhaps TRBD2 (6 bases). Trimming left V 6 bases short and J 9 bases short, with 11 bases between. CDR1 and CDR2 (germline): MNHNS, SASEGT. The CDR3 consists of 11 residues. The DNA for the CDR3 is TGTGCCAGCAGAATTGGGGAGGCCCAGTACTTC. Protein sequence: CASRIGEAQYF.

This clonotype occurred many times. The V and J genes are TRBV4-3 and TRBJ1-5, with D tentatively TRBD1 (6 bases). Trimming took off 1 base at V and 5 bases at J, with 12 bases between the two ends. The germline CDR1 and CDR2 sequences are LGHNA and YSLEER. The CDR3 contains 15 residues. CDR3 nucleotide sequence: TGCGCCAGCAGCCAAGGGTTAAGGGGGTATCAGCCCCAGCATTTT. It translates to CASSQGLRGYQPQHF.

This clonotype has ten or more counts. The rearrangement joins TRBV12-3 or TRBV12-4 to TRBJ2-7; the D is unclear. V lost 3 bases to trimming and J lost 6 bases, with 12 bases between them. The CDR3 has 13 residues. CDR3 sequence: CASSFHRPTEQYF. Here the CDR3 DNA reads TGTGCCAGCAGTTTTCATCGGCCCACCGAGCAGTACTTC.

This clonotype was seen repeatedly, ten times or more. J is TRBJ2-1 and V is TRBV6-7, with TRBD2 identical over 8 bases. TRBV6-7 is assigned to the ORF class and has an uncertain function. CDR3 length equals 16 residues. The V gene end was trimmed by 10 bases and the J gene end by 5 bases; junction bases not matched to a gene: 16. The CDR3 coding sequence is TGTGCCACCCTATACGAAGGGCCGGGAGGGGACAATGAGCAGTTCTTC. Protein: CATLYEGPGGDNEQFF.

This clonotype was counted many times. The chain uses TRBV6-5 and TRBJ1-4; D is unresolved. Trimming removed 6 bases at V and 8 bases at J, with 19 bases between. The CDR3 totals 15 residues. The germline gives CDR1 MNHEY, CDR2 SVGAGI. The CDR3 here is CASSTDRGSGEKLFF. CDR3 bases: TGTGCCAGCAGCACCGACCGAGGGTCGGGGGAAAAACTGTTTTTT.

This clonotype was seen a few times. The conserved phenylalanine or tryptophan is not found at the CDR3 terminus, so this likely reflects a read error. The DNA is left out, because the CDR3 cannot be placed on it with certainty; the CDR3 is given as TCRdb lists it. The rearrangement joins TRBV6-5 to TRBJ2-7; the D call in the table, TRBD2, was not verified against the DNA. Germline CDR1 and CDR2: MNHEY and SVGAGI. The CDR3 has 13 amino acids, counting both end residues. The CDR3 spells CASSYRETTSSTS.

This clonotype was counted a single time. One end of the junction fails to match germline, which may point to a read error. The CDR3 DNA is TGCAGTGCTAGACCCGTAGGGTTTCGCACAGATACGCAGTGCTTT. This gives the protein CSARPVGFRTDTQCF. The rearrangement uses TRBV20-1 and TRBJ2-3; no reliable D call. Germline V lookup: CDR1 DFQATT, CDR2 SNEGSKA (reference sequence). The CDR3 totals 15 residues.

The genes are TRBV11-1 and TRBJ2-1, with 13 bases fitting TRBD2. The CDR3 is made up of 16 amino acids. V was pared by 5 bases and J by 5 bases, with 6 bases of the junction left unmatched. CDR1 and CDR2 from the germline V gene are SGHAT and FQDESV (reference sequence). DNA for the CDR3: TGTGCCAGCAGCCACCGCGGACTAGCGGGGGACAATGAGCAGTTCTTC. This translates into CASSHRGLAGDNEQFF.

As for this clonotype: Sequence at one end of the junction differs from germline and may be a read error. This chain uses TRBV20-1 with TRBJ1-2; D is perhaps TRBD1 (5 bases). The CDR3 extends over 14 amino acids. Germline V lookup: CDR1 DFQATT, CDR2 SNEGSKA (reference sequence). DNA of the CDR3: TGCAGTGCTGTGCCGACGGGGGGAAACTTTGGCTACACCTTC. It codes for CSAVPTGGNFGYTF.

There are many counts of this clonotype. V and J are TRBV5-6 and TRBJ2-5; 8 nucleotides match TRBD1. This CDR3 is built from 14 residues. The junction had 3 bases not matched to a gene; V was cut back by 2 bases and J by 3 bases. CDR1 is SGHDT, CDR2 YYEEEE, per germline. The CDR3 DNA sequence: TGTGCCAGCAGCTTCGGACAGGGAAAAGAGACCCAGTACTTC. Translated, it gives CASSFGQGKETQYF.

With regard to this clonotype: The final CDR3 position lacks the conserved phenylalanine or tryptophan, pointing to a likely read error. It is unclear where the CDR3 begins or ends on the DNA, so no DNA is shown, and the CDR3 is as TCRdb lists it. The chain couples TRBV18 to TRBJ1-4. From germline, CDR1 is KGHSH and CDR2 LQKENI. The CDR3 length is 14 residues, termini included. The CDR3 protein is CASSLVGLSEKLFS.

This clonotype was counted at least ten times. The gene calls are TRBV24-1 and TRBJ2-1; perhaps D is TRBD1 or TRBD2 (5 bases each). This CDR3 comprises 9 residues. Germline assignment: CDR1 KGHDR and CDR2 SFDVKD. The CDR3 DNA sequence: TGTGCTTGGGGGAATGAGCAGTTCTTC. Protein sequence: CAWGNEQFF.

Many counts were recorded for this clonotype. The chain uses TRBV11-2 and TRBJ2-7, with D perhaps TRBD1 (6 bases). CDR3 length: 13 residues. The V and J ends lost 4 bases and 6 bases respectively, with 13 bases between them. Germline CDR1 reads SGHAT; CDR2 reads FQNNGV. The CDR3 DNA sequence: TGTGCCAGCAGCTACGATTACAGGGTCGAGCAGTACTTC. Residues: CASSYDYRVEQYF.

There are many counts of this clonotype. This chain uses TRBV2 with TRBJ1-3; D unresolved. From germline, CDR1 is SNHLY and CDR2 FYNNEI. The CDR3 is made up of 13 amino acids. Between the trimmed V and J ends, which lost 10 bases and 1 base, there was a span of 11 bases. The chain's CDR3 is CATTWGSGNTIYF. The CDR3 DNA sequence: TGTGCCACGACTTGGGGATCTGGAAACACCATATATTTT.

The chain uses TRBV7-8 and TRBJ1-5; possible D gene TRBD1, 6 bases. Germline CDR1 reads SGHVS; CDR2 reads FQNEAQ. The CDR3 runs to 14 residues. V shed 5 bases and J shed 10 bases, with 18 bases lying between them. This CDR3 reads CASSHRESEGPQHF. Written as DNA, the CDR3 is TGTGCCAGCAGCCACAGGGAGTCGGAAGGTCCCCAGCATTTT.

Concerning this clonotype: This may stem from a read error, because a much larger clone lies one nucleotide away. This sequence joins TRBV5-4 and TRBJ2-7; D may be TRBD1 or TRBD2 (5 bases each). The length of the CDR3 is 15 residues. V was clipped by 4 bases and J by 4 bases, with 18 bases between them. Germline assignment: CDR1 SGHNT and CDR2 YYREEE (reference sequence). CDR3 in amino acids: CASSIVTAVSYEQYF. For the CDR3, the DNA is TGTGCCAGCAGCATTGTGACAGCGGTCTCATACGAGCAGTACTTC.

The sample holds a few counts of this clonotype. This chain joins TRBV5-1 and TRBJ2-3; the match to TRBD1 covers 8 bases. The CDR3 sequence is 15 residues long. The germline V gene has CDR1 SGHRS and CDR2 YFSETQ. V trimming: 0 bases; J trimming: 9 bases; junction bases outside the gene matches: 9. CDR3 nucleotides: TGCGCCAGCAGCTTGGCCGGGACAGGTCAAGAAACGCAGTATTTT. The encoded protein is CASSLAGTGQETQYF.

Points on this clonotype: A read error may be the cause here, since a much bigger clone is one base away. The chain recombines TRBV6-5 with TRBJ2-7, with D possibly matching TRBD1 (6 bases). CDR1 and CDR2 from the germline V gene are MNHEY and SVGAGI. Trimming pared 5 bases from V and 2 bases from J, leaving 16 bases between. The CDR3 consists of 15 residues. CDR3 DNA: TGTGCCAGCAGTCAGGACAGCAAGGGGGCCTACGAGCAGTACTTC. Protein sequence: CASSQDSKGAYEQYF.

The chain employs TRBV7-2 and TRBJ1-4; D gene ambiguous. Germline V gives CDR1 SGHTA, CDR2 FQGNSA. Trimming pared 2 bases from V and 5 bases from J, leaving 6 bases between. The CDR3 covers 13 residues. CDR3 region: CASSLSYNEKLFF. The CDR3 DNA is TGTGCCAGCAGCTTATCCTACAATGAAAAACTGTTTTTT.

The CDR3, as DNA: TGCAGCGTTGGGGGACTAGCGGGGCAAGAGACCCAGTACTTC. Translated, it gives CSVGGLAGQETQYF. V gene TRBV29-1 combines with J gene TRBJ2-5; 13 bases align to TRBD2. With 4 bases clipped from V and 2 bases from J, the junction kept 1 base outside the gene matches. Germline V lookup: CDR1 SQVTM, CDR2 ANQGSEA. The CDR3 contains 14 residues.

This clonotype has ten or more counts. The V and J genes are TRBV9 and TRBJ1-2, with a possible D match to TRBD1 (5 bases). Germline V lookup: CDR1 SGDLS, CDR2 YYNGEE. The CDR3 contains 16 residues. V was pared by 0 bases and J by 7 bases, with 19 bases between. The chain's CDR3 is CASSVESDSLLGGYTF. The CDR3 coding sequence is TGTGCCAGCAGCGTAGAGTCTGACAGTCTCCTCGGTGGCTACACCTTC.